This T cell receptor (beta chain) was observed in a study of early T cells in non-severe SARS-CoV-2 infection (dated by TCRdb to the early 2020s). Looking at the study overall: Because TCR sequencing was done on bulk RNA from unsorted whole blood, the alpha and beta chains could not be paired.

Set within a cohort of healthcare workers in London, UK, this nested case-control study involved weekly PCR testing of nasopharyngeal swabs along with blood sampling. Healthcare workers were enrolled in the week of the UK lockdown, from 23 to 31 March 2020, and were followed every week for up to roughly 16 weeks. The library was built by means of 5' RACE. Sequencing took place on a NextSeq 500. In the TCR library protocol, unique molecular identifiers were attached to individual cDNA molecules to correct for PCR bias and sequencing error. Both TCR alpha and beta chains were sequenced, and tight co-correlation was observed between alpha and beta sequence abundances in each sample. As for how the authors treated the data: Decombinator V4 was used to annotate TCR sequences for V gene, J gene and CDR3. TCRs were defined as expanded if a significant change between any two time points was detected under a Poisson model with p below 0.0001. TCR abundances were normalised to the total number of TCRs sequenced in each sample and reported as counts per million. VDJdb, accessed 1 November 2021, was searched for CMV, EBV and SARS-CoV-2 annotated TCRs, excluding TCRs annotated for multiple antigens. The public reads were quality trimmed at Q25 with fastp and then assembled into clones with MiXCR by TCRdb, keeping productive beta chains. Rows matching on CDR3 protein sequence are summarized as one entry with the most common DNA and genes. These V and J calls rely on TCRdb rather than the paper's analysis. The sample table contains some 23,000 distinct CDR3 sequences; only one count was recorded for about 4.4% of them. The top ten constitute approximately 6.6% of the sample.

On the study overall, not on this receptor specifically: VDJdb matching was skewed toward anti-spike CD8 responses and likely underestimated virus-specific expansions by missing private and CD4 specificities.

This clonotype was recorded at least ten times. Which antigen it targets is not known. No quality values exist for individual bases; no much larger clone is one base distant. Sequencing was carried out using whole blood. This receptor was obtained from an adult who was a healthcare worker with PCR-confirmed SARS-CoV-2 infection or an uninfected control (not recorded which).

The CDR3 has the sequence CSVRRTGGELFF. The nucleotide sequence is TGCAGCGTTCGGCGTACGGGCGGGGAGCTGTTTTTT. This chain is built from TRBV29-1 and TRBJ2-2; too little of a D gene remains to name it. The germline V gene encodes CDR1 SQVTM and CDR2 ANQGSEA. Measured from the cysteine to the phenylalanine, the CDR3 is 12 residues long. Just CDR3 DNA is preserved here, 36 bases in frame from base 1. V is cut by 5 bases and J by 7 bases, and the space between the germline ends is 11 bases.